This T cell receptor (beta chain) came from a study of shared clonotypes between healthy human individuals. The authors split each subset's genomic DNA evenly across several immunoSEQ plates. Clones were sequenced by immunoSEQ multiplex PCR, and TCRdb holds only the in-frame ones, with some missing. This table holds some 350,000 clones, around 67% found once. There are 14 residues in the CDR3. Trimming pared 7 bases from V and 5 bases from J, leaving 14 bases between. Looked up from germline, CDR1 is SNHLY and CDR2 is FYNNEI. J is TRBJ2-2 and V is TRBV2; tentative D call: TRBD1 (5 bases). Sequenced input: memory CD4+ T cells sorted from blood. Subset given: CD45RA-negative fraction. The TCR comes from a man between 25 and 39 years old in good health. CDR3 sequence: CASKTDMVTGELFF. CDR3 nucleotide sequence: TGTGCCAGCAAGACAGACATGGTGACCGGGGAGCTGTTTTTT.